This is a list of T cell receptor beta chains from one sample in a study of CD8 T cells in Susac syndrome. TCRdb itself ran the immunoSEQ multiplex PCR reads through MiXCR, one entry per CDR3 protein. The data hold 160,000 or so distinct CDR3 sequences, with about 95% observed a single time. Sequenced input: CD8+ T cells from PBMCs. The source is a human donor with multiple sclerosis. CDR3s include the opening cysteine and the closing phenylalanine or tryptophan. Fields, in order: D gene, clone size, J gene, V gene, CDR3 DNA, CDR3 protein. The D gene is left open where the match is weak. For some rows the clone size is stated as once, few or many, or as a class when expanded; others skip it.

-	-	TRBJ1-2	TRBV24-1	TGTGCCACCTCTCAGGGTGGCTATGGCTACACCTTC	CATSQGGYGYTF
TRBD1	-	TRBJ2-1	TRBV20-1	TGCAGTGCCCGGGACAGGGGGCATGCGAATGAGCAGTTCTTC	CSARDRGHANEQFF
-	-	TRBJ2-3	TRBV5-1	TGCGCCAGCAGCTTGGATTGGCGCACTAGCACAGATACGCAGTATTTT	CASSLDWRTSTDTQYF
-	-	TRBJ2-3	TRBV7-9	TGTGCCAGCAGTCAGACTAGAGATACGCAGTATTTT	CASSQTRDTQYF
TRBD1	-	TRBJ2-7	TRBV12-3/TRBV12-4	TGTGCCAGCAGTTTACGGGACAGGGGGCCCACCTACGAGCAGTACTTC	CASSLRDRGPTYEQYF
-	-	TRBJ2-7	TRBV20-1	TGCAGTGCTAGAGAGGGGGAGCAGTACTTC	CSAREGEQYF
-	-	TRBJ2-7	TRBV29-1	TGCAGCGTCGGGACGTTTTACGAGCAGTACTTC	CSVGTFYEQYF
TRBD2	-	TRBJ2-1	TRBV12-3/TRBV12-4	TGTGCCAGCAGTCTACTAGCGGGAGAGGTCACTGAGCAGTTCTTC	CASSLLAGEVTEQFF
-	-	TRBJ2-7	TRBV3-1	TGTGCCAGCAGCCAAGAGCCGGGTACCTCCTACGAGCAGTACTTC	CASSQEPGTSYEQYF
-	-	TRBJ2-2	TRBV29-1	TGCCCTATTGAGACGGTGAACACCGGGGAGCTGTTTTTT	CPIETVNTGELFF
-	-	TRBJ1-5	TRBV21-1	TGTGCCAGCAGCCGACGCCACCATTATAGCAATCAGCCCCAGCATTTT	CASSRRHHYSNQPQHF
-	-	TRBJ2-7	TRBV20-1	TGCAGTGCTAGAGGATCAACCGGGACACTCTACGAGCAGTACTTC	CSARGSTGTLYEQYF
-	-	TRBJ1-1	TRBV29-1	TGCAGCGTTGAAGACGGAGGGGGGAACACTGAAGCTTTCTTT	CSVEDGGGNTEAFF
-	few	TRBJ1-2	TRBV27	TGTGCCAGCAGTTTGACTGGGGGTTACGGCTACACCTTC	CASSLTGGYGYTF
-	-	TRBJ1-5	TRBV27	TGTGCCAGCAGGGTGAGGGGAGGAAATCAGCCCCAGCATTTT	CASRVRGGNQPQHF
TRBD2	-	TRBJ2-1	TRBV12-3/TRBV12-4	TGTGCCAGCAGAAGACTAGCGGGTCGGTACAATGAGCAGTTCTTC	CASRRLAGRYNEQFF
-	-	TRBJ2-3	TRBV3-1	TGTGCCAGCAGGGAACGGGCATTGGTCGCAGATACGCAGTATTTT	CASRERALVADTQYF
-	-	TRBJ2-1	TRBV7-9	TGTGCCAGCAGCCTGGGACCCTCCTACAATGAGCAGTTCTTC	CASSLGPSYNEQFF
TRBD1	once	TRBJ2-1	TRBV4-1	TGCGCCAGCAGCCAAGTCCCCCGGGACAGGGGGTTCAATGAGCAGTTCTTC	CASSQVPRDRGFNEQFF
-	-	TRBJ2-1	TRBV7-9	TGTGCCAGCAGCCCCCGGAGACTAGTCATCAATGAGCAGTTCTTC	CASSPRRLVINEQFF
-	-	TRBJ1-2	TRBV20-1	TGCAGTGCCGTCCGAGGTACTAACTATGGCTACACCTTC	CSAVRGTNYGYTF
-	-	TRBJ2-5	TRBV9	TGTGCCAGCAGCGTTTCCCTATCGACACAAGAGACCCAGTACTTC	CASSVSLSTQETQYF
-	-	TRBJ2-4	TRBV20-1	TGCAGTGCTCAAACTGGGACCTTGAACGACATTCAGTACTTC	CSAQTGTLNDIQYF
-	-	TRBJ2-7	TRBV7-9	TGTGCCAGCAGCTTAGTAGGGAACTCCTACGAGCAGTACTTC	CASSLVGNSYEQYF
-	-	TRBJ2-7	TRBV18	TGTGCCAGCTCACCGCCGGGGCCATCGCAATACGAGCAGTACTTC	CASSPPGPSQYEQYF
TRBD1	-	TRBJ2-5	TRBV7-8	TGTGCCAGCAGCCCTCGGGACAGGGGCCAAGAGACCCAGTACTTC	CASSPRDRGQETQYF
-	-	TRBJ2-7	TRBV3-1	TGTGCCAGCAGCCAAGATATTAGTAGCTACGAGCAGTACTTC	CASSQDISSYEQYF